One and the same sample provided the 14 T cell receptor beta chains below, sequenced in a study of graft-versus-host responses after intestinal transplantation. TCRdb keeps only in-frame clones here, not all; method: immunoSEQ multiplex PCR. The sample records almost 15,000 clones, around 64% being singletons. Intraepithelial and lamina propria lymphocytes were freed from processed graft tissue. Here the sequenced sample was ileum tissue, taken around 690 days after intestinal transplantation. These receptors all stem from a human patient who received an intestinal transplant, so some T cells may come from the graft donor.

This clone has a handful of counts. The chain couples TRBV2 to TRBJ1-2; D might be TRBD1 (5 bases). V was pared by 4 bases and J by 8 bases, with 14 bases between. The CDR3 is 13 amino acids. Germline-derived CDR1 and CDR2 are SNHLY and FYNNEI. For the CDR3, the DNA is TGTGCCAGCAGTGTACAGGCTGGGAGGGGCTACACCTTC. Amino acids: CASSVQAGRGYTF.

The sample holds one count of this clone. The chain combines TRBV28 with TRBJ1-5; 10 bases are shared with TRBD1. The CDR3 sequence is 15 residues long. In germline, CDR1 is MDHEN, CDR2 SYDVKM. J gave up 3 bases and V 6 bases, and 5 bases lay outside the gene matches. The CDR3 DNA follows: TGTGCCAGCAGACAGACAGGGGGCTTCAATCAGCCCCAGCATTTT. Amino acids: CASRQTGGFNQPQHF.

The chain couples TRBV25-1 to TRBJ2-1; possibly TRBD2 for D (6 bases). CDR1 MGHDK and CDR2 SYGVNS come from the germline V gene. The length of the CDR3 is 17 residues. Trimming took off 1 base at V and 5 bases at J, with 18 bases between the two ends. This CDR3 reads CASSEWTTGRTNNEQFF. CDR3 sequence (DNA): TGTGCCAGCAGTGAATGGACAACGGGACGGACTAACAATGAGCAGTTCTTC. Combining the CDR3 with reference TRBV25-1 and TRBJ2-1 gives the whole variable domain EADIYQTPRYLVIGTGKKITLECSQTMGHDKMYWYQQDPGMELHLIHYSYGVNSTEKGDLSSESTVSRIRTEHFPLTLESARPSHTSQYLCASSEWTTGRTNNEQFFGPGTRLTVL.

This rearrangement joins TRBV5-6 to TRBJ1-1, with D tentatively TRBD1 (5 bases). From germline, CDR1 is SGHDT and CDR2 YYEEEE. This CDR3 region has 16 residues. The V and J ends lost 2 bases and 3 bases respectively, with 17 bases between them. CDR3 sequence: CASSLGARVGDTEAFF. CDR3 bases: TGTGCCAGCAGCTTAGGGGCCAGGGTGGGTGACACTGAAGCTTTCTTT.

The genes are TRBV5-4 and TRBJ1-1; weak D call: TRBD1 (6 bases). From germline, CDR1 is SGHNT and CDR2 YYREEE (reference sequence). This CDR3 is built from 16 residues. The V end lost 4 bases, the J end lost 6 bases, and 22 bases lay between the germline ends. CDR3 amino acids: CASSPGALGGAAEAFF. CDR3 bases: TGTGCCAGCAGCCCCGGGGCTTTAGGGGGGGCCGCTGAAGCTTTCTTT.

V gene TRBV2 combines with J gene TRBJ1-4; possible D gene TRBD1, 6 bases. CDR3 length: 14 amino acids. Trimming pared 4 bases from V and 4 bases from J, leaving 10 bases between. CDR1 is SNHLY and CDR2 is FYNNEI in the germline V gene. CDR3 loop: CASSGQVNNEKLFF. In DNA, the CDR3 is TGTGCCAGCAGTGGACAGGTTAATAATGAAAAACTGTTTTTT.

The chain is built from TRBV27 and TRBJ1-2, with D possibly TRBD1 on 5 matching bases. V lost 4 bases, J lost 0 bases, and 6 bases lay in between. The CDR3 has 13 amino acids. Germline V CDR1 and CDR2: MNHEY, SMNVEV (reference sequence). The CDR3 protein is CASSSDTNYGYTF. The CDR3 DNA sequence: TGTGCCAGCAGTTCGGACACTAACTATGGCTACACCTTC.

V gene TRBV10-2 combines with J gene TRBJ2-5, with D perhaps TRBD1 (6 bases). Germline V gene sequence: CDR1 WSHSY, CDR2 SAAADI. Trimming took off 3 bases at V and 2 bases at J, with 7 bases between the two ends. This CDR3 region has 13 residues. The CDR3 coding sequence is TGCGCCAGCAGTGAAGGGGGTCAAGAGACCCAGTACTTC. Its protein is CASSEGGQETQYF.

The rearrangement links TRBV7-9 to TRBJ2-5; D remains ambiguous. With the DNA end fitting TRBJ2-7 better, the J assignment may be wrong. The CDR3 sequence is 14 residues long. The germline V gene has CDR1 SEHNR and CDR2 FQNEAQ (reference sequence). For the CDR3, the DNA is TGTGCCAGCAGCTTAGAGGCGGCCTCCTACGAGCAGTACTTC. Translated: CASSLEAASYEQYF.

This clone was seen a single time. The V call is TRBV9, the J call TRBJ2-2; D is perhaps TRBD1 (6 bases). Deletions cut 4 bases from V and 0 bases from J, with 19 bases between. Germline loops: CDR1 SGDLS, CDR2 YYNGEE. The CDR3 spans 18 residues. DNA for the CDR3: TGTGCCAGCAGCACACCTCGGACAGAACAGTCGAACACCGGGGAGCTGTTTTTT. Translation: CASSTPRTEQSNTGELFF.

V gene TRBV19 combines with J gene TRBJ2-5; 7 bases map to TRBD1. V dropped 4 bases and J dropped 2; count of bases not matched to a gene: 1. Germline lookup yields CDR1 LNHDA and CDR2 SQIVND (reference sequence). This CDR3 comprises 13 residues. CDR3 bases: TGTGCCAGTAGTAGGGACAGACAAGAGACCCAGTACTTC. Residues: CASSRDRQETQYF.

The J gene is TRBJ1-2, the V gene TRBV28, with 10 bases identical to TRBD1. V gave up 5 bases and J gave up 5 bases; unmatched junction bases: 8. Germline V lookup: CDR1 MDHEN, CDR2 SYDVKM. The CDR3 consists of 15 residues. The CDR3 loop is CASSPWGTGEYGYTF. The CDR3 DNA follows: TGTGCCAGCAGTCCGTGGGGGACAGGGGAATATGGCTACACCTTC.

This rearrangement joins TRBV5-1 to TRBJ2-2; 10 bases match TRBD2. Germline V gene data show CDR1 as SGHRS and CDR2 as YFSETQ. Trimming at V came to 1 base and at J to 5 bases, leaving 8 bases not matched to a gene. The CDR3 covers 17 residues. The CDR3: CASSLMASGSGTGELFF. The CDR3 DNA sequence: TGCGCCAGCAGCTTGATGGCTAGCGGGAGTGGGACCGGGGAGCTGTTTTTT.

V and J are TRBV5-1 and TRBJ2-7; possibly TRBD1 for D (6 bases). From germline, CDR1 is SGHRS and CDR2 YFSETQ. V lost 0 bases and J lost 2, with 12 bases in between. This CDR3 is 15 amino acids long. CDR3 residues: CASSLGAGTTYEQYF. The DNA of the CDR3 is TGCGCCAGCAGCTTGGGCGCCGGGACAACCTACGAGCAGTACTTC.